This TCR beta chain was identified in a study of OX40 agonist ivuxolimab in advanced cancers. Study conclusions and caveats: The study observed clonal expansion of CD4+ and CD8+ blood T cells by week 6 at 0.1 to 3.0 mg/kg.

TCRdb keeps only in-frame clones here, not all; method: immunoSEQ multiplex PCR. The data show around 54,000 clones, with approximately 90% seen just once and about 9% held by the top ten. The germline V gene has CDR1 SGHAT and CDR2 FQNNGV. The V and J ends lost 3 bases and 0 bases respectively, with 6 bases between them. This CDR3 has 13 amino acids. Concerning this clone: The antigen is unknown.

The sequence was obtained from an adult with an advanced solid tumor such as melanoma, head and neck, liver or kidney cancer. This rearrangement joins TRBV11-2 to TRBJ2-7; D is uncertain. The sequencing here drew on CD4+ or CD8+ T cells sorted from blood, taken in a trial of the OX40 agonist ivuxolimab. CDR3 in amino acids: CASSFRSSYEQYF. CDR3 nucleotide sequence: TGTGCCAGCAGCTTTAGGAGCTCCTACGAGCAGTACTTC.